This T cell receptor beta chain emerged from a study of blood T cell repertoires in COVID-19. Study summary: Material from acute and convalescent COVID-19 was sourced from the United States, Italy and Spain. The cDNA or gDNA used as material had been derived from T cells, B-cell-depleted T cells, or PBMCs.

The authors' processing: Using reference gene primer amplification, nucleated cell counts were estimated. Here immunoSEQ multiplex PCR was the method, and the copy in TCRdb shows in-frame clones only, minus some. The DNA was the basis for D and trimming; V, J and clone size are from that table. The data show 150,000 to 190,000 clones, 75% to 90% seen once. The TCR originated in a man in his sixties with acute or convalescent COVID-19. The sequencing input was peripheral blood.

The CDR3 DNA reads TGTGCCAGCAGTCGGGATCAGCCCCAGCATTTT. This gives the protein CASSRDQPQHF. The rearrangement links TRBV12-3 or TRBV12-4 to TRBJ1-5; D is undetermined. V was trimmed by 5 bases and J by 5 bases, leaving 4 bases between them. The CDR3 sequence is 11 residues long.